This TCR beta chain comes out of a study of blood T cell repertoires in COVID-19. This table comes from immunoSEQ multiplex PCR, and its TCRdb copy is limited to in-frame clones, with some not included. The profile shows 180,000 or so clones, 85% to 90% of them singletons. This clone showed up just once. The receptor was isolated from a woman aged 60-75 years with acute or convalescent COVID-19. The sequenced material came from peripheral blood.

The chain's CDR3 is CASSVGPGRSGNTIYF. Written as DNA, the CDR3 is TGTGCCAGCAGTGTTGGTCCAGGGCGCTCTGGAAACACCATATATTTT. This sequence joins TRBV2 and TRBJ1-3; maybe TRBD1 (5 bases). Germline V gives CDR1 SNHLY, CDR2 FYNNEI. The CDR3 totals 16 residues. The germline V and J ends were trimmed by 4 bases and 0 bases, with 13 bases remaining between them.